This T cell receptor beta chain was identified during a study of blood T cell repertoires in COVID-19 (dated by TCRdb to about 2020). General notes on the study: Samples covering the acute and convalescent phases of COVID-19 were provided by collaborators in the United States, Italy and Spain. The material from the prospective study consisted of cDNA or gDNA derived from T cells, B-cell-depleted T cells, or PBMCs. Deeply sampled blood TCRbeta repertoires from subjects exposed to, actively infected with, or recovered from COVID-19 were included in the dataset. The repertoires were released in a freely available public database meant as a resource for research on the immune response to SARS-CoV-2. The samples were drawn from two sources: the first 160 participants of the ongoing ImmuneRACE study, and about 1,300 subjects contributed by 6 global collaborators. Nearly every sample came with metadata listing a de-identified subject ID, COVID-19 status, age in years and sex. Where available, HLA class I and class II types were obtained from metadata supplied by the sample provider rather than from assay-based typing.

CDR1 LNHDA and CDR2 SQIVND were looked up in the germline V gene (reference sequence). The CDR3 starts with the cysteine, ends with the phenylalanine, and has 12 residues. CDR3 DNA is the only sequence kept; it has 36 bases, read in frame from the first base. V sheds 2 bases and J sheds 7 bases, leaving 8 bases between their ends. The immunoSEQ Assay, a bias-controlled multiplex PCR, was used to amplify TCRbeta CDR3 regions from genomic DNA. Per the authors' processing: Within the assay, amplification of reference gene primers was used to estimate how many nucleated cells each sample contained. Sequence reads were collapsed and filtered to measure the absolute abundance of every unique TCRbeta CDR3 rearrangement. For each sample, productive Simpson clonality was calculated as the square root of Simpson's diversity index over productive rearrangements. TCRdb provides this immuneACCESS table in a form limited to in-frame rearrangements. Some clones are lacking; in checked studies, under half of them reflect an unresolved V gene, and why the rest are absent is not known. The DNA was the basis for D and trimming; V, J and clone size are from that table. For this sample the table gives approximately 85,000 clones, of which around 94% were detected only once. Approximately 6% of the sample belongs to the ten largest clones.

Notes on this clone: No antigen is known for it. Base-call qualities are not available, and no considerably larger clone is one nucleotide away.

Each collaborating institution followed its own protocols to collect whole blood in K2EDTA tubes. For TCRbeta analysis, collaborators shipped samples in one of three forms: frozen whole blood, isolated PBMCs, or DNA extracted from either of those sample types. General conclusions and limits of the study: Clinical and demographic metadata were provided uncurated, with the amount varying by source and participant.

The source material was peripheral blood. The receptor was isolated from a woman aged 55 to 70 with active COVID-19. The sequence joins TRBV19 to TRBJ1-2; the D gene is possibly TRBD1, with 5 bases matching. The encoded CDR3 is CASSIQGGGYTF. The sequence in DNA is TGTGCCAGTAGTATACAGGGAGGTGGCTACACCTTC.